The rows below give T cell receptor beta chains drawn from one sample of a study of tumor and adjacent non-tumor tissue in lung cancer. TCRdb re-derived calls from the multiplex PCR reads in MiXCR, one entry per CDR3 protein. This sample has roughly 200,000 distinct CDR3 sequences, with roughly 70% found just once. The sequenced sample consisted of lung tumor tissue. The receptor source for this set is a man aged 60-69 years with non-small cell lung cancer. Both conserved end residues are part of each CDR3.

TRBV20-1,TRBJ2-1,CSAPNLGGNSYNEQFF
TRBV20-1,TRBJ2-3,CNARDPLAGNLQGDTQYF
TRBV20-1,TRBJ2-7,CSARDGDRGFYEQYF
TRBV24-1,TRBJ2-4,CATSENPKASVAKNIQYF
TRBV12-3/TRBV12-4,TRBJ2-7,CANRTGTGVSNEQYF
TRBV12-3/TRBV12-4,TRBJ2-1,CASKPGLANKEQFF
TRBV20-1,TRBJ1-1,CSAIRVGTEAFF
TRBV28,TRBJ1-6,CANSLPGQRLSNSPLHF
TRBV6-2/TRBV6-3,TRBJ2-1,CASGPQGSSSYNEQFF
TRBV6-5,TRBJ1-2,CASSFISGSRDGYTF
TRBV20-1,TRBJ2-7,CSAPPSGNFYEQYF
TRBV20-1,TRBJ1-1,CSVKSRQRTEAFF
TRBV11-3,TRBJ2-3,CASSMGRVGGDTQYF
TRBV11-3,TRBJ1-2,CASSPRHANYGYTF
TRBV12-3/TRBV12-4,TRBJ1-5,CASRGTDSPYQPQHF
TRBV7-9,TRBJ2-3,CASSFLSGVRTDTQYF
TRBV6-5,TRBJ2-6,CASRVGSSGANVLTF
TRBV11-3,TRBJ1-1,CASSRSAFIEATF
TRBV5-4,TRBJ2-5,CASSLDLARQETQYF
TRBV9,TRBJ2-2,CPSSKQGAGTGELFF
TRBV20-1,TRBJ1-5,CSARAGQGPGGSQPQHF
TRBV20-1,TRBJ1-4,CNMAGGDEKLFF
TRBV20-1,TRBJ2-1,CSTRETSGVANEQFF
TRBV12-3/TRBV12-4,TRBJ1-2,CACTLGGARGYTF
TRBV20-1,TRBJ2-3,CSAAGNLAERPDTQYF
TRBV11-3,TRBJ2-2,CASSLDMGVSGELFF
TRBV5-1,TRBJ1-1,CASSRTGENTEAFF
TRBV4-1,TRBJ1-4,CASSQERQLEDEKLFF
TRBV30,TRBJ1-1,CAWSVLGGNTEAFF